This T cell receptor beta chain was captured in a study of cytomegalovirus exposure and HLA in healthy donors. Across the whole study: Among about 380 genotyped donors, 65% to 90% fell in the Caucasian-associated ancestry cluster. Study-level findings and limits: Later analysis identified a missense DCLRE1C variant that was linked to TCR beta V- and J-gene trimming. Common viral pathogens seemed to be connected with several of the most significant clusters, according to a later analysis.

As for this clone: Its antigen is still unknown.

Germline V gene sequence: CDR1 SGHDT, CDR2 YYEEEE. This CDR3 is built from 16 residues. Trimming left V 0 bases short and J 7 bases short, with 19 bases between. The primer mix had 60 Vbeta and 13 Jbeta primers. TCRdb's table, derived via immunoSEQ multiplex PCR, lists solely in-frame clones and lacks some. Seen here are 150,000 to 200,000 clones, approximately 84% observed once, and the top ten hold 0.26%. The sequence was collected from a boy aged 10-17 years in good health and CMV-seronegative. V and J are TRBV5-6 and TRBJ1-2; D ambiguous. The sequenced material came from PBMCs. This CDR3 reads CASSLDAGVGLRGYTF. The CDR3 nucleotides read TGTGCCAGCAGCTTGGATGCCGGGGTGGGCCTACGTGGCTACACCTTC.